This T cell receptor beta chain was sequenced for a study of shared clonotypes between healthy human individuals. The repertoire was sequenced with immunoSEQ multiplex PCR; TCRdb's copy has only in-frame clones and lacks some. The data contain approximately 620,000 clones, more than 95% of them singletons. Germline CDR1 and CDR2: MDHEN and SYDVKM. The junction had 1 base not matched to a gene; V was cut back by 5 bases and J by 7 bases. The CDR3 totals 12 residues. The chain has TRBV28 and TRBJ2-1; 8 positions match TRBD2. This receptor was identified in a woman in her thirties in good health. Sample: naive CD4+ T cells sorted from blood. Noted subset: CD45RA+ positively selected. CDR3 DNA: TGTGCCAGCAGTCGACTAGCGAATGAGCAGTTCTTC. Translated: CASSRLANEQFF. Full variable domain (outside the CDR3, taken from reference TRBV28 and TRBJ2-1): DVKVTQSSRYLVKRTGEKVFLECVQDMDHENMFWYRQDPGLGLRLIYFSYDVKMKEKGDIPEGYSVSREKKERFSLILESASTNQTSMYLCASSRLANEQFFGPGTRLTVL.